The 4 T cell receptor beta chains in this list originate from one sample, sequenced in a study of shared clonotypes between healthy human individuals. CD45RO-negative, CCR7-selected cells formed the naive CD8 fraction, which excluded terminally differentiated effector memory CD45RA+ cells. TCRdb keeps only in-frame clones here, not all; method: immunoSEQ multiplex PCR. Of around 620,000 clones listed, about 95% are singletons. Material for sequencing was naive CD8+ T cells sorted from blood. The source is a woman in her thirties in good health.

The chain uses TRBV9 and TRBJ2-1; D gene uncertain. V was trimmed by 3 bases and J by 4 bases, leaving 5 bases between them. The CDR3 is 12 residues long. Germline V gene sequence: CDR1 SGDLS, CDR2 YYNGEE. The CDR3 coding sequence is TGTGCCAGCAGCGAGGATTACAATGAGCAGTTCTTC. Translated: CASSEDYNEQFF. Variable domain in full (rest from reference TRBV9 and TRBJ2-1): DSGVTQTPKHLITATGQRVTLRCSPRSGDLSVYWYQQSLDQGLQFLIQYYNGEERAKGNILERFSAQQFPDLHSELNLSSLELGDSALYFCASSEDYNEQFFGPGTRLTVL.

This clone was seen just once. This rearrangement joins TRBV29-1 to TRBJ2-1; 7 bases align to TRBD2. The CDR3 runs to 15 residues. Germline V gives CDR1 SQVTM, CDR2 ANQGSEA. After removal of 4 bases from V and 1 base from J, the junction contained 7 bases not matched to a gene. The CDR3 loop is CSVVGGSGSYNEQFF. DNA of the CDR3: TGCAGCGTTGTCGGGGGGAGTGGTTCCTACAATGAGCAGTTCTTC.

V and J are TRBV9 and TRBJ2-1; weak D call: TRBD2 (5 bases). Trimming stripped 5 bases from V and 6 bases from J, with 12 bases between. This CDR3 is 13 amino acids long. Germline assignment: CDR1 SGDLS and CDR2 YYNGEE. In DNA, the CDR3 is TGTGCCAGCAGAGATAAAACTAGCAATGAGCAGTTCTTC. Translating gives CASRDKTSNEQFF.

The CDR3 DNA follows: TGTGCCAGCAGCAGCCCCCACAGTCCCGAGCAGTACTTC. Amino acid sequence: CASSSPHSPEQYF. The chain links TRBV7-8 to TRBJ2-7; D not certain. Germline CDR1 SGHVS, CDR2 FQNEAQ. This CDR3 spans 13 amino acids. Trimming pared 5 bases from V and 6 bases from J, leaving 14 bases between.